The 13 T cell receptor beta chains in this list originate from one sample, sequenced in a study of response to subunit inactivated influenza vaccine. TCRdb independently ran MiXCR on the RT-PCR reads; one entry per CDR3 protein. The table records hundreds of thousands of distinct CDR3 sequences, 11% of them present only once. This material consisted of PBMCs from blood, taken 40 to 50 days after vaccination. The source of these receptors is a man aged 50 to 60 who received an inactivated influenza vaccine.

This chain joins TRBV20-1 and TRBJ2-1, with D possibly matching TRBD1 (6 bases). CDR3 size: 14 residues. CDR1 and CDR2 (germline): DFQATT, SNEGSKA (reference sequence). Trimming removed 5 bases from V and 0 bases from J, with 11 bases in between. In DNA form, the CDR3 reads TGCAGTGCTCAGGACAGCTACTCCTACAATGAGCAGTTCTTC. Translating gives CSAQDSYSYNEQFF.

This clonotype has more than one count but fewer than ten. The DNA for the CDR3 is TGTGCCAGCACTACCTCTTGGGACAGGGGAAAATGGGCTAATGAAAAACTGTTTTTT. Translation gives CASTTSWDRGKWANEKLFF. The chain couples TRBV12-3 or TRBV12-4 to TRBJ1-4; 10 bases line up with TRBD1. There are 19 residues in the CDR3. The V and J ends lost 7 bases and 3 bases, in that order; junction bases with no gene match: 17.

This chain links TRBV6-2 or TRBV6-3 with TRBJ2-2; D not certain. CDR1 MNHEY and CDR2 SVGEGT come from the germline V gene. V lost 3 bases to trimming and J lost 4 bases, with 9 bases between them. The length of the CDR3 is 14 residues. CDR3 bases: TGTGCCAGCAGTTATAGGCTTAGCACCGGGGAGCTGTTTTTT. It translates to CASSYRLSTGELFF.

This rearrangement joins TRBV15 to TRBJ1-5; a possible D gene is TRBD1 (6 bases). The CDR3 has 15 residues. V was trimmed by 0 bases and J by 5 bases, leaving 11 bases between them. From germline, CDR1 is LNHNV and CDR2 YYDKDF (reference sequence). The CDR3 DNA reads TGTGCCACCAGCAGAGATCAAGGGGGTGATCAGCCCCAGCATTTT. This codes for CATSRDQGGDQPQHF.

This chain links TRBV10-3 with TRBJ2-3; 7 bases are shared with TRBD1. Germline CDR1 and CDR2: ENHRY and SYGVKD. The V and J ends lost 6 bases and 0 bases, in that order; junction bases with no gene match: 15. The CDR3 contains 18 residues. CDR3 in amino acids: CAIRLTGKEETSTDTQYF. The DNA for the CDR3 is TGTGCCATCAGACTGACAGGGAAGGAAGAGACTAGCACAGATACGCAGTATTTT.

This sequence joins TRBV10-3 and TRBJ2-7, with 10 bases identical to TRBD1. The CDR3 contains 15 residues. The J segment lost 5 bases and the V segment lost 4 bases, leaving 8 bases of the junction unmatched. The V gene's germline CDR1 is ENHRY and CDR2 SYGVKD. This CDR3 is CAISAKTGGKNEQYF. CDR3 in DNA: TGTGCCATCAGTGCAAAGACAGGGGGCAAAAACGAGCAGTACTTC.

This chain links TRBV12-5 with TRBJ2-1; weak D call: TRBD2 (5 bases). In germline, CDR1 is LGHNT, CDR2 FRNRAP. Trimming removed 0 bases at V and 7 bases at J, with 16 bases between. The CDR3 runs to 16 residues. As DNA, the CDR3 is TGTGCTAGTGGTTTGGTAGTATCGGGATCCGTGAATGAGCAGTTCTTC. It codes for CASGLVVSGSVNEQFF.

There are many counts of this clonotype. This chain joins TRBV5-6 and TRBJ2-7; D is uncertain. V was trimmed by 0 bases and J by 5 bases, leaving 15 bases between them. The CDR3 length is 15 residues. Per the germline V gene, CDR1 is SGHDT and CDR2 is YYEEEE. The CDR3 DNA reads TGTGCCAGCAGCTTGGTCGACATGTTATCGGACGAGCAGTACTTC. Protein sequence: CASSLVDMLSDEQYF.

This clonotype occurred once. The rearrangement links TRBV6-1 to TRBJ2-7; no firm D call. The CDR3 is 16 amino acids. The germline gives CDR1 MNHNS, CDR2 SASEGT. Trimming shortened V by 5 bases and J by 3 bases, and 20 bases separated the two germline ends. This CDR3 is CASSPDRGVRLYEQYF. The CDR3 nucleotides are TGTGCCAGCAGTCCCGACCGTGGGGTCCGACTCTACGAGCAGTACTTC.

V gene TRBV15 combines with J gene TRBJ2-5, with 7 bases identical to TRBD2. The CDR3 covers 17 residues. Germline loops: CDR1 LNHNV, CDR2 YYDKDF (reference sequence). The junction had 13 bases not matched to a gene; V was cut back by 3 bases and J by 3 bases. The CDR3 DNA follows: TGTGCCACCAGCAGGGGAGGGGCGCGTGGCAAAGAAGAGACCCAGTACTTC. This sequence encodes CATSRGGARGKEETQYF.

The chain joins TRBV27 to TRBJ2-7; 10 bases line up with TRBD2. The J segment lost 3 bases and the V segment lost 2 bases, leaving 4 bases of the junction unmatched. There are 15 residues in the CDR3. CDR1 and CDR2 from the germline V gene are MNHEY and SMNVEV (reference sequence). The CDR3 loop reads CASSLIGTSDYEQYF. CDR3 in DNA: TGTGCCAGCAGTTTAATTGGGACTAGCGACTACGAGCAGTACTTC.

The V call is TRBV20-1, the J call TRBJ1-4; D might be TRBD1 (5 bases). The V gene's germline CDR1 is DFQATT and CDR2 SNEGSKA (reference sequence). CDR3 size: 14 residues. Trimming removed 4 bases from V and 4 bases from J, with 13 bases in between. The CDR3 spells CSATPEGYNEKLFF. DNA of the CDR3: TGCAGTGCTACCCCTGAGGGGTATAATGAAAAACTGTTTTTT.

The table lists this clonotype with many counts. The V call is TRBV24-1, the J call TRBJ2-5, with 10 nucleotides matching TRBD1. CDR3 length: 15 residues. The V and J ends lost 4 bases and 5 bases, in that order; junction bases with no gene match: 6. Germline V gene lookup returns CDR1 KGHDR and CDR2 SFDVKD. CDR3 DNA: TGTGCCACCAGTGAGGGGGGACAGGGGAGTGAGACCCAGTACTTC. It encodes CATSEGGQGSETQYF.